What follows are 21 T cell receptor beta chains derived from one specimen sequenced in a study of cytotoxic CD8 clonotypes in ibrutinib-treated CLL. TCRdb's table, derived via immunoSEQ multiplex PCR, lists solely in-frame clones and lacks some. Of fewer than 400,000 clones in the sample, over 60% were seen once. The starting material was PBMCs, obtained after 36 months of ibrutinib treatment. The receptors originated from a human donor with chronic lymphocytic leukemia.

The rearrangement uses TRBV6-4 and TRBJ2-7; D gene ambiguous. The V and J ends lost 1 base and 5 bases respectively, with 15 bases between them. This CDR3 is built from 15 residues. The germline V gene has CDR1 MRHNA and CDR2 SNTAGT. CDR3 sequence (DNA): TGTGCCAGCAGTGACTTGTGGGTCGGCCCCCACGAGCAGTACTTC. Translated, it gives CASSDLWVGPHEQYF.

The chain joins TRBV29-1 to TRBJ2-7, with 15 bases identical to TRBD2. J lost 7 bases, V lost 7 bases, and 5 bases had no gene match. The germline V gene has CDR1 SQVTM and CDR2 ANQGSEA. The CDR3 sequence is 13 residues long. The CDR3 DNA reads TGCAGCGCCCGGACTAGCGGGAGGGGTGAGCAGTACTTC. Residues: CSARTSGRGEQYF.

This clone showed up just a few times. The chain joins TRBV19 to TRBJ2-7, with D uncertain. Trimming stripped 3 bases from V and 3 bases from J, with 9 bases between. Germline V gene data show CDR1 as LNHDA and CDR2 as SQIVND (reference sequence). The CDR3 sequence is 13 residues long. Here the CDR3 reads CASSIRTVYEQYF. In nucleotides, the CDR3 is TGTGCCAGTAGTATCCGAACAGTCTACGAGCAGTACTTC.

This clone was observed a single time. The J gene is TRBJ1-4, the V gene TRBV28; possible D gene TRBD1, 6 bases. V was shortened by 3 bases and J by 3 bases, with 26 bases between the two germline ends. This CDR3 comprises 20 residues. Germline V CDR1 and CDR2: MDHEN, SYDVKM. CDR3 DNA: TGTGCCAGCAGTTTTTTGTGGTCGGGGGGCTTGTTCTTTGCTAATGAAAAACTGTTTTTT. Amino acid sequence: CASSFLWSGGLFFANEKLFF.

In its sample, this clone was seen once. This rearrangement joins TRBV9 to TRBJ2-1, with D possibly matching TRBD1 (6 bases). Germline values: CDR1 SGDLS, CDR2 YYNGEE. The CDR3 length is 14 residues. V was trimmed by 2 bases and J by 7 bases, leaving 13 bases between them. The CDR3 bases are TGTGCCAGCAGCGTGATGGTAGGGGGAAATGAGCAGTTCTTC. Encoded protein: CASSVMVGGNEQFF.

The chain is built from TRBV6-5 and TRBJ2-3; 8 bases align to TRBD2. The CDR3 covers 16 residues. The V and J ends lost 4 bases and 2 bases, in that order; junction bases with no gene match: 8. Germline CDR1 MNHEY, CDR2 SVGAGI. The CDR3 bases are TGTGCCAGCAGTTCAATTGGACTAGCTGTCACAGATACGCAGTATTTT. Its protein is CASSSIGLAVTDTQYF.

V is TRBV25-1 and J is TRBJ2-7; D is possibly TRBD2 (5 bases). Trimming pared 5 bases from V and 2 bases from J, leaving 16 bases between. The CDR3 contains 15 residues. Per germline, CDR1 MGHDK and CDR2 SYGVNS. The CDR3 DNA follows: TGTGCCAGCAGTTCGCCAGGTACCGGGGCCTACGAGCAGTACTTC. Its protein product is CASSSPGTGAYEQYF.

The V call is TRBV5-1, the J call TRBJ2-7; D tentatively reads TRBD1 or TRBD2 (5 bases each). The germline gives CDR1 SGHRS, CDR2 YFSETQ. CDR3 length equals 15 residues. V dropped 0 bases and J dropped 1 base, with 11 bases sitting between them. Written as DNA, the CDR3 is TGCGCCAGCAGCTTGGGAGGGGTGGCTTCCTACGAGCAGTACTTC. Its protein product is CASSLGGVASYEQYF.

The rearrangement links TRBV4-3 to TRBJ2-3; D perhaps matches TRBD2 (5 bases). The CDR3 length is 15 residues. The V gene's germline CDR1 is LGHNA and CDR2 YSLEER. V lost 1 base and J 2 bases, leaving 10 bases between the germline ends. CDR3 protein: CASSQAEGLTDTQYF. In DNA, the CDR3 is TGCGCCAGCAGCCAAGCTGAGGGCCTCACAGATACGCAGTATTTT.

J is TRBJ2-3 and V is TRBV10-3; 8 positions match TRBD2. From germline, CDR1 is ENHRY and CDR2 SYGVKD. Trimming at V came to 5 bases and at J to 4 bases, leaving 8 bases not matched to a gene. CDR3 length equals 15 residues. CDR3 sequence (DNA): TGTGCCATCAGTAGAGCGGGAGTTGTCGCAGATACGCAGTATTTT. Its protein product is CAISRAGVVADTQYF.

The chain employs TRBV27 and TRBJ1-2; 7 nucleotides agree with TRBD1. Per the germline V gene, CDR1 is MNHEY and CDR2 is SMNVEV (reference sequence). This CDR3 comprises 13 residues. V shed 6 bases and J 4 bases; nucleotides not matched to a gene: 5. CDR3 DNA: TGTGCCAGCAGCCGGGACAGTGTCTATGGCTACACCTTC. This translates into CASSRDSVYGYTF.

The rearrangement joins TRBV11-3 to TRBJ2-3, with D possibly TRBD2 on 5 matching bases. Trimming removed 4 bases from V and 2 bases from J, with 10 bases in between. This CDR3 spans 14 amino acids. In germline, CDR1 is SGHNT, CDR2 YENEEA. The CDR3 loop is CASSSGLTTDTQYF. CDR3 nucleotides: TGTGCCAGCAGCTCTGGACTCACCACAGATACGCAGTATTTT.

The gene calls are TRBV7-2 and TRBJ2-3; TRBD2 agrees at 13 bases. CDR1 and CDR2 (germline): SGHTA, FQGNSA. This CDR3 is built from 18 residues. The J segment lost 0 bases and the V segment lost 6 bases, leaving 9 bases of the junction unmatched. In DNA, the CDR3 is TGTGCCAGCAGGAGACTAGCGGGGGGTACTACTAGCACAGATACGCAGTATTTT. Translating gives CASRRLAGGTTSTDTQYF.

This chain uses TRBV25-1 with TRBJ2-5; 10 bases agree with TRBD2. Germline-derived CDR1 and CDR2 are MGHDK and SYGVNS. This CDR3 comprises 17 residues. The V gene end was trimmed by 0 bases and the J gene end by 1 base; junction bases not matched to a gene: 5. CDR3 nucleotide sequence: TGTGCCAGCAGTGAATATCCAGGACTAGCGGTCCAAGAGACCCAGTACTTC. Translated: CASSEYPGLAVQETQYF.

CDR3 region: CASSPPVGVVDEQFF. CDR3 nucleotides: TGTGCCAGCAGCCCCCCCGTGGGAGTGGTCGATGAGCAGTTCTTC. The chain combines TRBV9 with TRBJ2-1; TRBD2 is a possible D gene (5 bases). This CDR3 is built from 15 residues. Per germline, CDR1 SGDLS and CDR2 YYNGEE. Trimming removed 4 bases from V and 8 bases from J, with 19 bases in between.

The chain couples TRBV28 to TRBJ2-7, with D possibly being TRBD1 (6 bases). V lost 1 base and J lost 6, with 10 bases in between. Germline loops: CDR1 MDHEN, CDR2 SYDVKM. The CDR3 is made up of 13 amino acids. In DNA form, the CDR3 reads TGTGCCAGCAGTTTATCTGGGGGCGGCGAGCAGTACTTC. The encoded protein is CASSLSGGGEQYF. Based on the CDR3 plus reference TRBV28 and TRBJ2-7, the full variable domain is DVKVTQSSRYLVKRTGEKVFLECVQDMDHENMFWYRQDPGLGLRLIYFSYDVKMKEKGDIPEGYSVSREKKERFSLILESASTNQTSMYLCASSLSGGGEQYFGPGTRLTVT.

The rearrangement links TRBV4-3 to TRBJ1-4; perhaps TRBD1 as D (5 bases). The CDR3 is 15 amino acids. Trimming took 3 bases from V and 7 from J, leaving 15 bases between them. Germline V gene sequence: CDR1 LGHNA, CDR2 YSLEER. As DNA, the CDR3 is TGCGCCAGCAGCCATTACCCAGGGATGAGTGAAAAACTGTTTTTT. Translating it yields CASSHYPGMSEKLFF.

For the CDR3, the DNA is TGTGCCAGCAGCCCTCGGTCGCGGCAGTTCTTC. Protein sequence: CASSPRSRQFF. V is TRBV9 and J is TRBJ2-1; unclear D gene. The V gene's germline CDR1 is SGDLS and CDR2 YYNGEE. The CDR3 has 11 amino acids. With 4 bases removed from V and 12 bases from J, the gap between germline ends came to 11 bases.

The chain couples TRBV29-1 to TRBJ1-1; no clear D gene. In germline, CDR1 is SQVTM, CDR2 ANQGSEA. The CDR3 length is 12 residues. The V end was cut by 4 bases, the J end by 3 bases, with 9 bases between. CDR3 in DNA: TGCAGCGTTGCCTCGGGCCACACTGAAGCTTTCTTT. It translates to CSVASGHTEAFF.

This clone appeared a few times. The chain carries TRBV7-9 and TRBJ2-4; unclear D gene. Per germline, CDR1 SEHNR and CDR2 FQNEAQ (reference sequence). The CDR3 is 15 residues long. Trimming cost V 3 bases and J 0 bases, with 9 bases left between them. CDR3: CASSFGRSAKNIQYF. The CDR3 nucleotides are TGTGCCAGCAGCTTCGGGCGTTCAGCCAAAAACATTCAGTACTTC.

The V and J genes are TRBV5-1 and TRBJ1-1; 9 bases match TRBD1. The CDR3 sequence is 14 residues long. The germline gives CDR1 SGHRS, CDR2 YFSETQ. Trimming at V came to 3 bases and at J to 6 bases, leaving 6 bases not matched to a gene. CDR3 DNA sequence: TGCGCCAGCAGCTCTACAGGGGGCTCCGCTGAAGCTTTCTTT. This codes for CASSSTGGSAEAFF. Supplemented by reference TRBV5-1 and TRBJ1-1, the full variable domain reads KAGVTQTPRYLIKTRGQQVTLSCSPISGHRSVSWYQQTPGQGLQFLFEYFSETQRNKGNFPGRFSGRQFSNSRSEMNVSTLELGDSALYLCASSSTGGSAEAFFGQGTRLTVV.